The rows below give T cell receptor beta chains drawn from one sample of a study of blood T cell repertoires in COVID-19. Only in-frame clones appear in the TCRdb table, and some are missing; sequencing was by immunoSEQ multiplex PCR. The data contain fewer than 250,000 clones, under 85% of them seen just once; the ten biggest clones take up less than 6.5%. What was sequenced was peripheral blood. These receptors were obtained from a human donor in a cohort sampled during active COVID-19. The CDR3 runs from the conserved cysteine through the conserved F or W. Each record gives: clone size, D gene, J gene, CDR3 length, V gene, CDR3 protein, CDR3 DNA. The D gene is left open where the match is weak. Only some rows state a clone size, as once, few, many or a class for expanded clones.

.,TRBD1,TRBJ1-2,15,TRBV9,CASSNSHRGTYGYTF,TGTGCCAGCAGCAACTCTCACAGGGGGACCTATGGCTACACCTTC
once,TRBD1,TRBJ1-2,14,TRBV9,CASSPGGASYGYTF,TGTGCCAGCAGCCCAGGGGGCGCGTCCTATGGCTACACCTTC
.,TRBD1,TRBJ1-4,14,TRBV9,CASSAQGNEGGLFF,TGTGCCAGCAGCGCACAGGGGAATGAAGGTGGACTGTTTTTT
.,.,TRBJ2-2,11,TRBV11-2,CASNNDGELFF,TGTGCCAGCAACAACGACGGGGAGCTGTTTTTT
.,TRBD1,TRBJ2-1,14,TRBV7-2,CASSLGQGFNEQFF,TGTGCCAGCAGCTTAGGACAGGGGTTCAATGAGCAGTTCTTC
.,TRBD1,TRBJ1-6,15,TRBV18,CASSSGTGDNSPLHF,TGTGCCAGCTCGTCCGGGACAGGGGATAATTCACCCCTCCACTTT
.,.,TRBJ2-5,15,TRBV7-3,CASSLNRGAQETQYF,TGTGCCAGCAGCTTAAATCGGGGGGCGCAAGAGACCCAGTACTTC
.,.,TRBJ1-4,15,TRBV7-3,CASSPGATGSEKLFF,TGTGCCAGCAGCCCCGGTGCTACGGGGAGTGAAAAACTGTTTTTT
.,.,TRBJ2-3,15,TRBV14,CASSHTRTSTDTQYF,TGTGCCAGCAGCCATACCAGGACTAGCACAGATACGCAGTATTTT
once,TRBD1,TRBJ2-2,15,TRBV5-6,CASSRDSMNTGELFF,TGTGCCAGCAGCAGGGACAGCATGAACACCGGGGAGCTGTTTTTT
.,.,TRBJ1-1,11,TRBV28,CASVTTRWAFF,TGTGCCAGCGTTACGACACGTTGGGCTTTCTTT
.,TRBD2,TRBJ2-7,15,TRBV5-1,CASSFNAGGPNEQYF,TGCGCCAGCAGCTTCAACGCGGGAGGGCCCAACGAGCAGTACTTC
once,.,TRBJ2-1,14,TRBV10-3,CAISKLTEPNEQFF,TGTGCCATCAGTAAACTGACAGAACCCAATGAGCAGTTCTTC
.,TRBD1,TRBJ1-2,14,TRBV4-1,CASSQEWTGYAYTF,TGCGCCAGCAGCCAAGAATGGACAGGATACGCCTACACCTTC
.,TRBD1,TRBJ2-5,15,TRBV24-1,CATSEVGTGKETQYF,TGTGCCACCAGTGAAGTAGGGACAGGTAAAGAGACCCAGTACTTC
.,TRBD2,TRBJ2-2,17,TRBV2,CASSGVSRDYYTGELFF,TGTGCCAGCAGTGGGGTCTCCCGGGACTATTACACCGGGGAGCTGTTTTTT
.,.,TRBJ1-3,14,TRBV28,CASSLGGMGNTIYF,TGTGCCAGCAGTTTAGGGGGCATGGGAAACACCATATATTTT
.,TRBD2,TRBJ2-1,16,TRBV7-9,CASSLVVAGGINEQFF,TGTGCCAGCAGCTTAGTGGTAGCGGGGGGCATAAATGAGCAGTTCTTC
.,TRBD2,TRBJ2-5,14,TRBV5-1,CASSGSGSQETQYF,TGCGCCAGCAGCGGCAGCGGGAGTCAAGAGACCCAGTACTTC
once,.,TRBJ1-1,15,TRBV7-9,CASSPQGPVNTEAFF,TGTGCCAGCAGCCCCCAGGGGCCAGTTAACACTGAAGCTTTCTTT
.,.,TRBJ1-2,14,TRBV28,CASSRSRQGPGYTF,TGTGCCAGCAGCCGATCCAGGCAGGGCCCTGGCTACACCTTC
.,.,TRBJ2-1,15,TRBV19,CASRLANQESNEQFF,TGTGCCAGTAGGCTAGCGAACCAAGAAAGCAATGAGCAGTTCTTC
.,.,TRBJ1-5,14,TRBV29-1,CSVGSRDSNQPQHF,TGCAGCGTTGGGAGTCGGGATAGCAATCAGCCCCAGCATTTT
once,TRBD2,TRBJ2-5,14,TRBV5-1,CASSWGTSGETQYF,TGCGCCAGCAGCTGGGGGACTAGCGGAGAGACCCAGTACTTC
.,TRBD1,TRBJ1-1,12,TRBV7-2,CASSWTGAEAFF,TGTGCCAGCTCATGGACAGGGGCTGAAGCTTTCTTT
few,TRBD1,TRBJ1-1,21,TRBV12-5,CASGLVPLPTGGYRSPVEAFF,TGTGCTAGTGGTTTGGTACCCCTCCCGACAGGGGGGTATCGATCTCCCGTTGAAGCTTTCTTT
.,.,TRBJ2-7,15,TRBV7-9,CASSPGQGFAYEQYF,TGTGCCAGCAGCCCTGGGCAGGGTTTCGCCTACGAGCAGTACTTC
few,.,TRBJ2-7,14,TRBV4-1,CASSRGLYSYEQYF,TGCGCCAGCAGCCGAGGGTTATACTCCTACGAGCAGTACTTC
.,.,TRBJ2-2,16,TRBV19,CASSLTARAATGELFF,TGTGCCAGTAGTCTCACCGCGCGGGCTGCCACCGGGGAGCTGTTTTTT
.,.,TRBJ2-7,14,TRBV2,CASSETGSAYEQYF,TGTGCCAGCAGTGAAACGGGATCGGCCTACGAGCAGTACTTC
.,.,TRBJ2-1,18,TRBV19,CASSIVKKAPLSSHEQFF,TGTGCCAGTAGTATAGTGAAGAAAGCGCCTCTATCCAGCCATGAGCAGTTCTTC
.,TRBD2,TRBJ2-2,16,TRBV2,CASRAIAGGNTGELFF,TGTGCCAGCAGGGCAATAGCGGGGGGAAACACCGGGGAGCTGTTTTTT
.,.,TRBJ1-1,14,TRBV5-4,CASSTRRPAPEAFF,TGTGCCAGCAGCACACGGAGGCCCGCCCCTGAAGCTTTCTTT
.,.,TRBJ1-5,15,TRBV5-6,CASSLVGAGNQPQHF,TGTGCCAGCAGCTTGGTTGGGGCAGGGAATCAGCCCCAGCATTTT
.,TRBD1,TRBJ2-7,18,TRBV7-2,CASSLHRASGTATYEQYF,TGTGCCAGCAGCTTACATCGAGCGTCCGGGACAGCTACCTACGAGCAGTACTTC
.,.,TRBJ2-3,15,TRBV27,CASSSSWTGTDTQYF,TGTGCCAGCAGTTCCTCCTGGACAGGCACAGATACGCAGTATTTT
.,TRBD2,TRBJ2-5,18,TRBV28,CASSLPWGTSGQAETQYF,TGTGCCAGCAGTCTCCCTTGGGGGACTAGCGGTCAGGCGGAGACCCAGTACTTC
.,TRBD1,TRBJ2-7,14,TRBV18,CASSPNRGSYEQYF,TGTGCCAGCTCACCCAACAGGGGCTCCTACGAGCAGTACTTC
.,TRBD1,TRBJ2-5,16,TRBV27,CASSPHRTGGIETQYF,TGTGCCAGCAGTCCTCACCGGACAGGGGGCATAGAGACCCAGTACTTC
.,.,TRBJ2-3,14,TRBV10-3,CAVRWRTSTDTQYF,TGTGCCGTCCGGTGGAGAACTAGCACAGATACGCAGTATTTT
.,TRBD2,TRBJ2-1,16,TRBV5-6,CASSLAKGAGANEQFF,TGTGCCAGCAGCTTGGCCAAAGGAGCGGGGGCTAATGAGCAGTTCTTC
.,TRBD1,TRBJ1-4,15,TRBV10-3,CAISESGQGGEKLFF,TGTGCCATCAGTGAGTCGGGACAGGGGGGTGAAAAACTGTTTTTT
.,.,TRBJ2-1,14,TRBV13,CASSLQGGAGEQFF,TGTGCCAGCAGCTTACAGGGCGGGGCGGGGGAGCAGTTCTTC
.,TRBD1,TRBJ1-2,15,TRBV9,CASSGGTAVNYGYTF,TGTGCCAGCAGCGGAGGGACAGCTGTTAACTATGGCTACACCTTC
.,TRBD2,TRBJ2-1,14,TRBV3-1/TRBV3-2,CASSQQRGPNEQFF,TGTGCCAGCAGCCAACAGCGGGGGCCCAATGAGCAGTTCTTC
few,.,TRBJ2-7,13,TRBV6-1,CASSEAPLREQYF,TGTGCCAGCAGTGAAGCCCCACTACGCGAGCAGTACTTC
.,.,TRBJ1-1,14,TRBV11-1,CASSPRVRGTEAFF,TGTGCCAGCAGTCCCCGGGTGCGAGGCACTGAAGCTTTCTTT
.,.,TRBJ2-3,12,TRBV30,CAWSVGADTQYF,TGTGCCTGGAGTGTAGGGGCAGATACGCAGTATTTT
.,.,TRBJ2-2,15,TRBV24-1,CATSSPSDLTGELFF,TGTGCCACCAGTTCCCCTAGCGACCTCACCGGGGAGCTGTTTTTT
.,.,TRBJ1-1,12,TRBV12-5,CASGFEETEAFF,TGTGCTAGTGGTTTCGAGGAGACTGAAGCTTTCTTT